The entry that follows covers one T cell receptor beta chain sequence. The antigen is unknown. This sample was included in a study of cytomegalovirus exposure and HLA in healthy donors. Study observations and caveats: An analysis done earlier found most TCR beta V segments productive about 90% or about 30% of the time. Association with HLA alleles at 0.05 false discovery rate was found for 16,951 TCR beta sequences in a later analysis.

V was pared by 6 bases and J by 4 bases, with 13 bases between. CDR1 is LNHDA and CDR2 is SQIVND in the germline V gene (reference sequence). CDR3 size: 14 residues. With 60 Vbeta and 13 Jbeta primers, the PCR was carried out. Generated by immunoSEQ multiplex PCR, the TCRdb table keeps only in-frame clones and is missing some. The sample yields approximately 170,000 clones, around 79% seen once. Source material: PBMCs. This TCR derives from a male donor in good health and CMV-seropositive. The chain couples TRBV19 to TRBJ1-5; D possibly corresponds to TRBD1 (6 bases). CDR3 DNA sequence: TGTGCCAGTAGCCCTTTTCAGGGGAATCAGCCCCAGCATTTT. Protein product: CASSPFQGNQPQHF.